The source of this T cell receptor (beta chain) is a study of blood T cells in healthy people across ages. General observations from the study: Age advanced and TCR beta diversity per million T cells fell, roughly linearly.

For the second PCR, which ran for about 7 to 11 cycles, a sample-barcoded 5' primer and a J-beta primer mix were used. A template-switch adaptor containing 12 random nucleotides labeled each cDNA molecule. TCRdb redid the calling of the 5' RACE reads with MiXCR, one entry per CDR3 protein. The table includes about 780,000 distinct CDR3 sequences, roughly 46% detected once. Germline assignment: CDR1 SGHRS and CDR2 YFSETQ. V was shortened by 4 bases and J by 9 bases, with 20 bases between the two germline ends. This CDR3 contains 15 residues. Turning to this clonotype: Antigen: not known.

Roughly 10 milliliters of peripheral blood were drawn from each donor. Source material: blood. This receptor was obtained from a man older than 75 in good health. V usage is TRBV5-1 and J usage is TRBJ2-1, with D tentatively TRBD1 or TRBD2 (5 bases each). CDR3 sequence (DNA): TGCGCCAGCAGCAGACTGGGGGTAGACGGCACTGAGCAGTTCTTC. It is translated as CASSRLGVDGTEQFF.